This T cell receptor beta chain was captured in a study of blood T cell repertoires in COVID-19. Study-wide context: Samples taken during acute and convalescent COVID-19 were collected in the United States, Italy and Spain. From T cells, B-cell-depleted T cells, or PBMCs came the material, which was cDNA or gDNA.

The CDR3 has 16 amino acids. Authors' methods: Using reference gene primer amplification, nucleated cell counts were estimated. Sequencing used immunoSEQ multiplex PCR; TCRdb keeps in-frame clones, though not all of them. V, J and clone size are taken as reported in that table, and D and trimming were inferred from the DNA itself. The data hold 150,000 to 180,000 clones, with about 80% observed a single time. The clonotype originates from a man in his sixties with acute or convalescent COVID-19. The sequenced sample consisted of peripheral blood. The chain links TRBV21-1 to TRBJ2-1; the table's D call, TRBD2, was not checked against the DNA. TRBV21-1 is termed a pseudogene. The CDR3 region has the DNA TGTGCCAGCAGCAAAGGAATAGCGGGGGGGCCCCACGAGCAGTTCTTC. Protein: CASSKGIAGGPHEQFF.